A selection of T cell receptor beta chains follows, all from one sample in a study of T cells in Graves' hyperthyroidism and ophthalmopathy. TCRdb called the multiplex PCR reads again in MiXCR, with one record for every CDR3 protein. Among around 540,000 distinct CDR3 sequences listed, roughly 16% were seen once. The sample consisted of blood. The receptors come from a woman aged 25 to 39 with Graves' ophthalmopathy. The CDR3 runs from the conserved cysteine through the conserved F or W. The order of the fields is V gene, clone size, J gene, D gene, CDR3 protein, CDR3 DNA. A D gene is named only where the DNA matches it firmly. A clone size is listed for some rows: how often the clone was seen (once, few, many), or a class if it is expanded.

V gene: TRBV6-1
clone size: few
J gene: TRBJ2-1
D gene: TRBD2
CDR3 protein: CASSSTSGYRSYNEQFF
CDR3 DNA: TGTGCCAGCAGTTCGACTAGCGGCTACCGCTCCTACAATGAGCAGTTCTTC

V gene: TRBV6-1
clone size: NA
J gene: TRBJ2-7
D gene: TRBD2
CDR3 protein: CASSYPLAGVYEQYF
CDR3 DNA: TGTGCCAGCAGTTACCCCCTCGCGGGAGTCTACGAGCAGTACTTC

V gene: TRBV6-6
clone size: few
J gene: TRBJ2-3
D gene: NA
CDR3 protein: CASSSADLETTDTQYF
CDR3 DNA: TGTGCCAGCAGTTCGGCGGATTTGGAAACCACAGATACGCAGTATTTT

V gene: TRBV11-2
clone size: NA
J gene: TRBJ2-1
D gene: TRBD2
CDR3 protein: CASSPQLAGGDTNEQFF
CDR3 DNA: TGTGCCAGCAGCCCGCAACTAGCGGGAGGGGACACAAATGAGCAGTTCTTC

V gene: TRBV6-1
clone size: NA
J gene: TRBJ1-2
D gene: NA
CDR3 protein: CASSELGSYGYTF
CDR3 DNA: TGTGCCAGCAGTGAACTGGGGAGCTATGGCTACACCTTC

V gene: TRBV5-1
clone size: NA
J gene: TRBJ2-6
D gene: TRBD2
CDR3 protein: CASSLAGGNAGANVLTF
CDR3 DNA: TGCGCCAGCAGCTTGGCGGGAGGTAACGCTGGGGCCAACGTCCTGACTTTC

V gene: TRBV28
clone size: many
J gene: TRBJ2-2
D gene: NA
CDR3 protein: CASSLMPENTGELFF
CDR3 DNA: TGTGCCAGCAGTTTAATGCCTGAGAACACCGGGGAGCTGTTTTTT

V gene: TRBV3-1
clone size: few
J gene: TRBJ1-1
D gene: NA
CDR3 protein: CASSQGEVWNTEAFF
CDR3 DNA: TGTGCCAGCAGCCAAGGGGAAGTGTGGAACACTGAAGCTTTCTTT

V gene: TRBV12-3/TRBV12-4
clone size: many
J gene: TRBJ2-3
D gene: NA
CDR3 protein: CASSPEVYGTDTQYF
CDR3 DNA: TGTGCCAGCAGTCCGGAGGTTTACGGCACAGATACGCAGTATTTT

V gene: TRBV7-3
clone size: many
J gene: TRBJ2-7
D gene: NA
CDR3 protein: CASSPGTGMGEQYF
CDR3 DNA: TGTGCCAGCAGCCCCGGGACGGGGATGGGGGAGCAGTACTTC

V gene: TRBV28
clone size: NA
J gene: TRBJ1-6
D gene: NA
CDR3 protein: CASSLRSQRSPLHF
CDR3 DNA: TGTGCCAGCAGTTTAAGATCGCAGCGCTCACCCCTCCACTTT

V gene: TRBV20-1
clone size: many
J gene: TRBJ2-7
D gene: TRBD2
CDR3 protein: CSAQVAGAYEQYF
CDR3 DNA: TGCAGTGCCCAGGTAGCGGGGGCCTACGAGCAGTACTTC

V gene: TRBV7-9
clone size: NA
J gene: TRBJ2-1
D gene: TRBD1
CDR3 protein: CASSRDRDKQFF
CDR3 DNA: TGTGCCAGCAGCCGCGACAGGGATAAGCAGTTCTTC

V gene: TRBV7-9
clone size: many
J gene: TRBJ2-7
D gene: TRBD2
CDR3 protein: CASSSSGAYEQYF
CDR3 DNA: TGTGCCAGCAGCTCTAGCGGGGCCTACGAGCAGTACTTC

V gene: TRBV10-1
clone size: NA
J gene: TRBJ2-3
D gene: NA
CDR3 protein: CASSVSTSTDTQYF
CDR3 DNA: TGCGCCAGCAGTGTTTCGACTAGCACAGATACGCAGTATTTT

V gene: TRBV11-2
clone size: NA
J gene: TRBJ2-7
D gene: NA
CDR3 protein: CASSLDPVPSYEQYF
CDR3 DNA: TGTGCCAGCAGCTTAGACCCAGTCCCCTCCTACGAGCAGTACTTC

V gene: TRBV20-1
clone size: few
J gene: TRBJ1-3
D gene: NA
CDR3 protein: CSAGGAGGNTIYF
CDR3 DNA: TGCAGTGCTGGCGGGGCAGGGGGAAACACCATATATTTT

V gene: TRBV2
clone size: many
J gene: TRBJ1-4
D gene: TRBD1
CDR3 protein: CASSEIGTGEDEKLFF
CDR3 DNA: TGTGCCAGCAGTGAAATCGGGACAGGGGAGGATGAAAAACTGTTTTTT

V gene: TRBV4-1
clone size: many
J gene: TRBJ1-4
D gene: NA
CDR3 protein: CASSQDEGRPEKLFF
CDR3 DNA: TGCGCCAGCAGCCAAGATGAAGGTAGACCCGAAAAACTGTTTTTT

V gene: TRBV19
clone size: few
J gene: TRBJ2-2
D gene: NA
CDR3 protein: CASSWGRGRWGPNTGELFF
CDR3 DNA: TGTGCCAGTAGCTGGGGCAGGGGCAGGTGGGGTCCGAACACCGGGGAGCTGTTTTTT

V gene: TRBV29-1
clone size: many
J gene: TRBJ2-3
D gene: NA
CDR3 protein: CSVESNWGNTDTQYF
CDR3 DNA: TGCAGCGTTGAATCTAATTGGGGAAACACAGATACGCAGTATTTT

V gene: TRBV5-5
clone size: many
J gene: TRBJ1-2
D gene: TRBD1
CDR3 protein: CASSLEGAGYGYTF
CDR3 DNA: TGTGCCAGCAGCTTGGAGGGGGCAGGCTATGGCTACACCTTC

V gene: TRBV3-1
clone size: many
J gene: TRBJ1-2
D gene: NA
CDR3 protein: CASSQLYGYTF
CDR3 DNA: TGTGCCAGCAGCCAGCTATATGGCTACACCTTC

V gene: TRBV27
clone size: NA
J gene: TRBJ2-5
D gene: NA
CDR3 protein: CASSLLGVGGGLQETQYF
CDR3 DNA: TGTGCCAGCAGTTTACTTGGGGTCGGGGGAGGACTCCAAGAGACCCAGTACTTC

V gene: TRBV19
clone size: NA
J gene: TRBJ2-1
D gene: NA
CDR3 protein: CASSNPSSYNEQFF
CDR3 DNA: TGTGCCAGTAGTAACCCTAGCTCCTACAATGAGCAGTTCTTC

V gene: TRBV4-1
clone size: NA
J gene: TRBJ2-7
D gene: NA
CDR3 protein: CASSQVGKAYEQYF
CDR3 DNA: TGCGCCAGCAGCCAAGTAGGGAAGGCCTACGAGCAGTACTTC

V gene: TRBV27
clone size: few
J gene: TRBJ2-1
D gene: NA
CDR3 protein: CASSFGVRSYNEQFF
CDR3 DNA: TGTGCCAGCAGTTTTGGGGTGAGGTCCTACAATGAGCAGTTCTTC

V gene: TRBV30
clone size: many
J gene: TRBJ1-2
D gene: TRBD1
CDR3 protein: CAGPGQGGGYTF
CDR3 DNA: TGTGCCGGACCCGGACAGGGCGGTGGCTACACCTTC

V gene: TRBV6-1
clone size: few
J gene: TRBJ2-6
D gene: NA
CDR3 protein: CASSEADRTFFGGANVLTF
CDR3 DNA: TGTGCCAGCAGTGAAGCGGATCGGACCTTCTTTGGTGGGGCCAACGTCCTGACTTTC

V gene: TRBV4-3
clone size: few
J gene: TRBJ2-1
D gene: NA
CDR3 protein: CASSQGEVSNEQFF
CDR3 DNA: TGCGCCAGCAGCCAGGGAGAAGTCTCCAATGAGCAGTTCTTC

V gene: TRBV4-2
clone size: many
J gene: TRBJ2-7
D gene: TRBD2
CDR3 protein: CASSPRTSGRYEQYF
CDR3 DNA: TGTGCCAGCAGCCCTCGGACTAGCGGGAGATACGAGCAGTACTTC

V gene: TRBV6-1
clone size: many
J gene: TRBJ2-3
D gene: TRBD2
CDR3 protein: CASGASGMGTQYF
CDR3 DNA: TGTGCCAGCGGGGCTAGCGGGATGGGTACGCAGTATTTT

V gene: TRBV28
clone size: many
J gene: TRBJ2-7
D gene: NA
CDR3 protein: CASRSGAVDDEQYF
CDR3 DNA: TGTGCCAGCAGATCCGGGGCGGTTGACGACGAGCAGTACTTC

V gene: TRBV9
clone size: NA
J gene: TRBJ2-7
D gene: NA
CDR3 protein: CASSVVAETYEQYF
CDR3 DNA: TGTGCCAGCAGCGTTGTCGCAGAAACTTACGAGCAGTACTTC

V gene: TRBV28
clone size: NA
J gene: TRBJ1-2
D gene: NA
CDR3 protein: CASSDLTVYGYTF
CDR3 DNA: TGTGCCAGCAGCGATTTGACAGTTTATGGCTACACCTTC

V gene: TRBV28
clone size: once
J gene: TRBJ2-2
D gene: NA
CDR3 protein: CASTPDATGELFF
CDR3 DNA: TGTGCCAGCACTCCGGACGCCACCGGGGAGCTGTTTTTT

V gene: TRBV7-2
clone size: many
J gene: TRBJ2-7
D gene: TRBD2
CDR3 protein: CASSPSLAGSPYEQYF
CDR3 DNA: TGTGCCAGCAGCCCCTCACTAGCGGGTTCCCCCTACGAGCAGTACTTC

V gene: TRBV7-2
clone size: many
J gene: TRBJ2-1
D gene: TRBD2
CDR3 protein: CASSFGTSLYNEQFF
CDR3 DNA: TGTGCCAGCAGCTTCGGGACTAGTCTGTACAATGAGCAGTTCTTC